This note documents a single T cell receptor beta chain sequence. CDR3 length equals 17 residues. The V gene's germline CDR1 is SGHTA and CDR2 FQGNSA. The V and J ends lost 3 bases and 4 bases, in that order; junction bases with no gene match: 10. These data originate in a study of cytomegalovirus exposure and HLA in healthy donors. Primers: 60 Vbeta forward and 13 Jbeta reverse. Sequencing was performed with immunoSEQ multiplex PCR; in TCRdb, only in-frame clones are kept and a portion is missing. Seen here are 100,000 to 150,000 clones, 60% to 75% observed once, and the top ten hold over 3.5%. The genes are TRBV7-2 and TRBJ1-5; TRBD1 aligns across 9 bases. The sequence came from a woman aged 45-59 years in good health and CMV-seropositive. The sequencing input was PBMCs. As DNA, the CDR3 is TGTGCCAGCAGCTTGATTGGAGGGGGACAGGGAAATCAGCCCCAGCATTTT. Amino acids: CASSLIGGGQGNQPQHF. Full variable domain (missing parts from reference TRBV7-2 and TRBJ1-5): GAGVSQSPSNKVTEKGKDVELRCDPISGHTALYWYRQSLGQGLEFLIYFQGNSAPDKSGLPSDRFSAERTGGSVSTLTIQRTQQEDSAVYLCASSLIGGGQGNQPQHFGDGTRLSIL.